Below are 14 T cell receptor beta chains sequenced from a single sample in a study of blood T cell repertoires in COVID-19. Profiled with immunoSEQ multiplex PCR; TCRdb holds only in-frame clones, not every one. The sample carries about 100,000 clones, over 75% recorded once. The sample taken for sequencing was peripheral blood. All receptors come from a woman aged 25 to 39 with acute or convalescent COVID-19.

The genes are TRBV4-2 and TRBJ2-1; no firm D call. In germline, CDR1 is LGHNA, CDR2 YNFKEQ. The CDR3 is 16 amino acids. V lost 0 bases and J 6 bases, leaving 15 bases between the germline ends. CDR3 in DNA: TGTGCCAGCAGCCAAGATCAACGGCTAGTAGCCAATGAGCAGTTCTTC. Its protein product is CASSQDQRLVANEQFF.

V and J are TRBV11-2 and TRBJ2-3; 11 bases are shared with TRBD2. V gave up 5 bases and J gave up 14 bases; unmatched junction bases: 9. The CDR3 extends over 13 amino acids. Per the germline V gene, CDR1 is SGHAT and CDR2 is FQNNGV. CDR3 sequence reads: CASSPPGLAVRYF. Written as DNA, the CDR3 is TGTGCCAGCAGCCCGCCGGGACTAGCGGTTAGGTATTTT.

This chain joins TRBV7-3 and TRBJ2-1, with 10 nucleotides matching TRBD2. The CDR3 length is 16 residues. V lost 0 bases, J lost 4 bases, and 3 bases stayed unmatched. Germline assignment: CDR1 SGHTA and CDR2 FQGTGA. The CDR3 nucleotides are TGTGCCAGCAGCTTAACTCAAGCGGGGGGGTACAATGAGCAGTTCTTC. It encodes CASSLTQAGGYNEQFF.

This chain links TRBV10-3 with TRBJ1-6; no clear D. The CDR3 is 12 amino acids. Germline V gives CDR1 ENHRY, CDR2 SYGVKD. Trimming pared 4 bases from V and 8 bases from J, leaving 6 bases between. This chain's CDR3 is CAISAGDSPLHF. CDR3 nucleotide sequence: TGTGCCATCAGTGCGGGAGATTCACCCCTCCACTTT.

This CDR3 reads CASSTALNQPQHF. The CDR3 DNA reads TGTGCCAGCTCGACAGCGCTCAATCAGCCCCAGCATTTT. The V call is TRBV18, the J call TRBJ1-5; possible D gene TRBD1, 5 bases. The V end lost 6 bases, the J end lost 3 bases, and 9 bases lay between the germline ends. The CDR3 runs to 13 residues. Germline V gives CDR1 KGHSH, CDR2 LQKENI.

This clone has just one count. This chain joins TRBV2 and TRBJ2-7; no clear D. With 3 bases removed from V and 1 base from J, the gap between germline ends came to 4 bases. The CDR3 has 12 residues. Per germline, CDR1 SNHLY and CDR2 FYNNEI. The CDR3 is CASSDSSYEQYF. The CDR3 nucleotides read TGTGCCAGCAGTGACAGTTCCTACGAGCAGTACTTC.

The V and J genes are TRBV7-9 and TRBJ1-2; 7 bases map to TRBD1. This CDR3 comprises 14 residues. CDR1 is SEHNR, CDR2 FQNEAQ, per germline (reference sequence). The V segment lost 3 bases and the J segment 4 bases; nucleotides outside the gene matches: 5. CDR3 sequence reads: CASSFTGTAYGYTF. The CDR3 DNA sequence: TGTGCCAGCAGCTTCACTGGGACAGCCTATGGCTACACCTTC.

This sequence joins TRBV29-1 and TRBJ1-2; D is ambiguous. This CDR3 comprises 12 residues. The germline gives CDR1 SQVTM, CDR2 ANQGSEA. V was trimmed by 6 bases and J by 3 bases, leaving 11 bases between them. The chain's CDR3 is CSVDTTDYGYTF. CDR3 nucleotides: TGCAGCGTCGACACCACGGACTATGGCTACACCTTC. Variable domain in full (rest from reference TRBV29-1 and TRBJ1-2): SAVISQKPSRDICQRGTSLTIQCQVDSQVTMMFWYRQQPGQSLTLIATANQGSEATYESGFVIDKFPISRPNLTFSTLTVSNMSPEDSSIYLCSVDTTDYGYTFGSGTRLTVV.

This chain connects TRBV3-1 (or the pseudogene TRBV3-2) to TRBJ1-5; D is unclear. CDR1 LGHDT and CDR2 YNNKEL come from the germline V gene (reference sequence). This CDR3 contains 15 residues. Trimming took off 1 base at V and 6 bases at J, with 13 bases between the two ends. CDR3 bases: TGTGCCAGCAGCCAAGGGAGGAGGGAAGGTCAGCCCCAGCATTTT. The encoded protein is CASSQGRREGQPQHF.

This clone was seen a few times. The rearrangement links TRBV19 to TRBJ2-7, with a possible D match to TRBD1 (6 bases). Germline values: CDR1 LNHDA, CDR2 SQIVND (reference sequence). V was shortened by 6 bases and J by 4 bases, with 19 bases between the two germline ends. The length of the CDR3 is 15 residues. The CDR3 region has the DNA TGTGCCAGTAGCACATCAGGGCAGGGGTCATACGAGCAGTACTTC. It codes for CASSTSGQGSYEQYF.

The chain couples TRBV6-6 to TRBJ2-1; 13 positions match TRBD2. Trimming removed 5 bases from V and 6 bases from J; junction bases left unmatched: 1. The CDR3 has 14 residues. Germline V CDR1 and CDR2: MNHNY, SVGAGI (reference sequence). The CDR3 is CASSRTSGGNEQFF. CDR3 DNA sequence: TGTGCCAGCAGTCGGACTAGCGGGGGCAATGAGCAGTTCTTC.

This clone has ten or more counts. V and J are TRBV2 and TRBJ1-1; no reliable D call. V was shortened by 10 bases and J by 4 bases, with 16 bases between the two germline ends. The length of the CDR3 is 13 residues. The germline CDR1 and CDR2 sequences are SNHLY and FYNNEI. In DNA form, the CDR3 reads TGTGCCACCCGGACGGGGATGGGCACTGAAGCTTTCTTT. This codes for CATRTGMGTEAFF.

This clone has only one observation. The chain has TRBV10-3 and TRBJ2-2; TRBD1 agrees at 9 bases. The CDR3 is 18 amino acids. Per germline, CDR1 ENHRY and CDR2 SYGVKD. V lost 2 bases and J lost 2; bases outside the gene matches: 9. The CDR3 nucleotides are TGTGCCATCAGTGAGCCGGGCCGGGACAGGGTAAACACCGGGGAGCTGTTTTTT. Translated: CAISEPGRDRVNTGELFF.

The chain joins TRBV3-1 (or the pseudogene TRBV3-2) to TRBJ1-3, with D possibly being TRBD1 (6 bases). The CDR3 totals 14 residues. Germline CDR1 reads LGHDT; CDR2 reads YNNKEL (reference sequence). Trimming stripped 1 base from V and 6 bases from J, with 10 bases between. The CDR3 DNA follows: TGTGCCAGCAGCCAAGGGGACAACAAAAACACCATATATTTT. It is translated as CASSQGDNKNTIYF.